This T cell receptor (beta chain) derives from a study of blood T cell repertoires in COVID-19. About the study: Sites in the United States, Italy and Spain provided acute and convalescent COVID-19 samples. The cDNA or gDNA used as material had been derived from T cells, B-cell-depleted T cells, or PBMCs.

This CDR3 has 13 residues. Deletions cut 8 bases from V and 5 bases from J, with 12 bases between. Germline V gene sequence: CDR1 MNHEY, CDR2 SVGAGI. Profiling relied on immunoSEQ multiplex PCR, and the TCRdb table lists in-frame clones only, not all of them. The sample contains some 240,000 clones, around 83% of which appear only once. The chain couples TRBV6-5 to TRBJ2-2; D is ambiguous. Sequencing was done on a sample of peripheral blood. The sequence was collected from a woman in her thirties or forties who had recovered from COVID-19. The CDR3 DNA follows: TGTGCCAGCTCTCGTACGGGTACCGGGGAGCTGTTTTTT. This gives the protein CASSRTGTGELFF.